The table lists the clone carrying this TCR beta chain with a count of one. Its matching antigen is unknown. PCR used 60 Vbeta primers and 13 Jbeta primers. This table comes from immunoSEQ multiplex PCR, and its TCRdb copy is limited to in-frame clones, with some not included. The sample holds approximately 170,000 clones, more than 75% seen once. This sample is drawn from a study of cytomegalovirus exposure and HLA in healthy donors. The CDR3 is 13 residues long. Trimming pared 6 bases from V and 3 bases from J, leaving 9 bases between. Germline CDR1 is MNHEY and CDR2 is SVGAGI. Points from the study as a whole: As a later analysis showed, several of the most significant clusters appeared to be linked to common viral pathogens. As was reported, the classifier diagnosed cytomegalovirus status with high specificity and sensitivity.

This TCR derives from a man aged 25-45 years in good health and CMV-seropositive. The V and J genes are TRBV6-5 and TRBJ1-5; D gene unclear. The sequencing input was PBMCs. In nucleotides, the CDR3 is TGTGCCAGCAGCCCGAGGTCCAATCAGCCCCAGCATTTT. Protein sequence: CASSPRSNQPQHF.